These 32 T cell receptor beta chains were sequenced from one sample in a study of blood T cell repertoires in COVID-19. Clones were read by immunoSEQ multiplex PCR, and TCRdb kept only the in-frame ones, dropping some. The table has tens of thousands of clones, less than 75% seen once; the top ten hold 18%. The sample comprised peripheral blood. The receptors derive from a woman aged 45-65 years with active or convalescent COVID-19.

The chain employs TRBV5-4 and TRBJ2-5; 7 nucleotides agree with TRBD2. This CDR3 contains 14 residues. Trimming at V came to 0 bases and at J to 5 bases, leaving 4 bases not matched to a gene. Germline loops: CDR1 SGHNT, CDR2 YYREEE (reference sequence). Here the CDR3 reads CASSLGGSGETQYF. The CDR3 coding sequence is TGTGCCAGCAGCTTGGGAGGTAGCGGGGAGACCCAGTACTTC.

This rearrangement joins TRBV5-4 to TRBJ2-2, with TRBD1 identical over 9 bases. Germline V gene sequence: CDR1 SGHNT, CDR2 YYREEE (reference sequence). The V segment lost 4 bases and the J segment 3 bases; nucleotides outside the gene matches: 4. The CDR3 runs to 15 residues. The CDR3 sequence is CASSHRGRDTGELFF. The CDR3 DNA sequence: TGTGCCAGCAGCCACAGGGGGCGCGACACCGGGGAGCTGTTTTTT. The whole variable domain, remainder taken from reference TRBV5-4 and TRBJ2-2, is ETGVTQSPTHLIKTRGQQVTLRCSSQSGHNTVSWYQQALGQGPQFIFQYYREEENGRGNFPPRFSGLQFPNYSSELNVNALELDDSALYLCASSHRGRDTGELFFGEGSRLTVL.

This chain connects TRBV4-2 to TRBJ2-5; D may be TRBD2 (5 bases). The V and J ends lost 1 base and 2 bases respectively, with 17 bases between them. Germline assignment: CDR1 LGHNA and CDR2 YNFKEQ. CDR3 length equals 17 residues. This CDR3 is CASSQGRMEAKQETQYF. CDR3 bases: TGTGCCAGCAGCCAAGGCCGGATGGAGGCCAAACAAGAGACCCAGTACTTC.

The J gene is TRBJ1-2, the V gene TRBV19, with TRBD1 matching 7 bases. Trimming at V came to 3 bases and at J to 4 bases, leaving 5 bases not matched to a gene. The CDR3 length is 14 residues. CDR1 is LNHDA and CDR2 is SQIVND in the germline V gene (reference sequence). CDR3 sequence reads: CASSISGTVYGYTF. The CDR3 DNA reads as TGTGCCAGTAGTATCAGTGGGACAGTCTATGGCTACACCTTC.

The chain has TRBV4-2 and TRBJ2-2, with 11 bases fitting TRBD2. Germline CDR1 is LGHNA and CDR2 is YNFKEQ. J gave up 7 bases and V 4 bases, and 5 bases lay outside the gene matches. CDR3 size: 15 residues. DNA of the CDR3: TGTGCCAGCAGCCGACTAGCGGGAACAAGCGGGGAGCTGTTTTTT. It yields the protein CASSRLAGTSGELFF.

The rearrangement links TRBV28 to TRBJ2-7; 7 bases are shared with TRBD1. V trimming: 1 base; J trimming: 1 base; junction bases outside the gene matches: 4. The germline V gene has CDR1 MDHEN and CDR2 SYDVKM. The CDR3 contains 15 residues. CDR3 sequence: CASSLFADRSYEQYF. The CDR3 nucleotides read TGTGCCAGCAGTTTATTCGCGGACAGGTCCTACGAGCAGTACTTC.

CDR3 region: CASSPDAGANYGYTF. As DNA, the CDR3 is TGCGCCAGCAGCCCGGACGCGGGGGCTAACTATGGCTACACCTTC. The chain links TRBV5-1 to TRBJ1-2, with D maybe TRBD1 (5 bases). The CDR3 spans 15 residues. The germline gives CDR1 SGHRS, CDR2 YFSETQ. Trimming left V 4 bases short and J 0 bases short, with 13 bases between. Using reference TRBV5-1 and TRBJ1-2 for the parts outside the CDR3, the full variable domain is KAGVTQTPRYLIKTRGQQVTLSCSPISGHRSVSWYQQTPGQGLQFLFEYFSETQRNKGNFPGRFSGRQFSNSRSEMNVSTLELGDSALYLCASSPDAGANYGYTFGSGTRLTVV.

This clone has just a few counts. The J gene is TRBJ1-6, the V gene TRBV6-1; D may be TRBD1 (6 bases). CDR3 size: 14 residues. Germline CDR1 reads MNHNS; CDR2 reads SASEGT. Between the trimmed V and J ends, which lost 2 bases and 8 bases, there was a span of 10 bases. In nucleotides, the CDR3 is TGTGCCAGCAGTGAACAGGGGAGGGATTCACCCCTCCACTTT. Translation: CASSEQGRDSPLHF.

The rearrangement links TRBV15 to TRBJ2-2; 8 bases line up with TRBD1. Germline assignment: CDR1 LNHNV and CDR2 YYDKDF (reference sequence). V shed 0 bases, J shed 9 bases, and the junction held 12 bases outside the gene matches. The CDR3 covers 17 residues. The CDR3 loop is CATSRDSRAGGKRELFF. CDR3 bases: TGTGCCACCAGCAGAGATTCGAGGGCAGGGGGCAAAAGGGAGCTGTTTTTT.

This clone was counted only a few times. This sequence joins TRBV27 and TRBJ2-1; 7 nucleotides match TRBD1. CDR1 and CDR2 from the germline V gene are MNHEY and SMNVEV (reference sequence). The CDR3 is made up of 15 amino acids. V shed 7 bases, J shed 4 bases, and the junction held 10 bases outside the gene matches. For the CDR3, the DNA is TGTGCCAGCACCAAGGGGGCGCACCCGTACAATGAGCAGTTCTTC. Translated: CASTKGAHPYNEQFF.

J is TRBJ2-1 and V is TRBV11-2; TRBD2 matches at 7 bases. The ends lost 5 bases at V and 12 bases at J; junction bases unmatched: 13. The CDR3 runs to 14 residues. CDR1 is SGHAT and CDR2 is FQNNGV in the germline V gene. DNA of the CDR3: TGTGCCAGCAGCCCGATCGATTCGTCGGGGGGGCAGTTCTTC. It yields the protein CASSPIDSSGGQFF.

In its sample, this clone was seen a few times. The chain carries TRBV6-6 and TRBJ2-7, with 13 bases aligning to TRBD2. This CDR3 has 17 amino acids. The germline V gene has CDR1 MNHNY and CDR2 SVGAGI (reference sequence). The ends lost 5 bases at V and 3 bases at J; junction bases unmatched: 10. The CDR3 here is CASSPGFGTSGDYEQYF. The CDR3 DNA reads as TGTGCCAGCAGTCCAGGATTTGGGACTAGCGGGGACTACGAGCAGTACTTC.

The rearrangement uses TRBV2 and TRBJ2-3, with 13 bases lining up with TRBD2. V gave up 6 bases and J gave up 7 bases; unmatched junction bases: 1. This CDR3 has 13 residues. In germline, CDR1 is SNHLY, CDR2 FYNNEI. The chain's CDR3 is CASRGLAGYTQYF. The DNA for the CDR3 is TGTGCCAGCAGGGGACTAGCGGGATATACGCAGTATTTT.

V gene TRBV6-1 combines with J gene TRBJ2-5, with a possible D match to TRBD2 (6 bases). The V gene lost 2 bases and the J gene lost 7 bases, with 17 bases spanning the gap. From germline, CDR1 is MNHNS and CDR2 SASEGT. The CDR3 totals 15 residues. The CDR3 region has the DNA TGTGCCAGCAGTGAATTGCAGGGCTGGGGAGGGACCCAGTACTTC. Translated, it gives CASSELQGWGGTQYF.

This clone appeared once. CDR3 DNA sequence: TGTGCCAGTACCCCGGGACAGGGGGTTGTTGAAGCTTTCTTT. This translates into CASTPGQGVVEAFF. The rearrangement uses TRBV19 and TRBJ1-1; 11 positions agree with TRBD1. CDR1 LNHDA and CDR2 SQIVND come from the germline V gene (reference sequence). The CDR3 is made up of 14 amino acids. The junction had 8 bases not matched to a gene; V was cut back by 7 bases and J by 7 bases.

This clone has only a few counts. The V and J genes are TRBV20-1 and TRBJ1-1, with 7 bases matching TRBD1. Germline CDR1 is DFQATT and CDR2 is SNEGSKA (reference sequence). The CDR3 spans 10 residues. The V gene end was trimmed by 6 bases and the J gene end by 11 bases; junction bases not matched to a gene: 6. The CDR3 spells CSARTGLAFF. The DNA of the CDR3 is TGCAGTGCCAGGACAGGACTCGCTTTCTTT.

This clone appeared a single time. The gene calls are TRBV5-1 and TRBJ2-7; 10 nucleotides align to TRBD1. The CDR3 runs 16 residues. The germline V gene has CDR1 SGHRS and CDR2 YFSETQ. Losses at the gene ends were 3 bases for V and 4 bases for J; bases not matched to a gene: 10. The CDR3 nucleotides are TGCGCCAGCAGCTGGACGACCGGGACAGGGGCTTACGAGCAGTACTTC. Protein product: CASSWTTGTGAYEQYF.

The chain employs TRBV27 and TRBJ1-5; D is unclear. The germline V gene has CDR1 MNHEY and CDR2 SMNVEV (reference sequence). This CDR3 has 14 amino acids. Trimming shortened V by 5 bases and J by 0 bases, and 8 bases separated the two germline ends. DNA for the CDR3: TGTGCCAGCAGTCCCTTCTATAGCAATCAGCCCCAGCATTTT. Encoded protein: CASSPFYSNQPQHF.

The rearrangement joins TRBV19 to TRBJ1-4, with 9 bases identical to TRBD1. CDR3 length: 15 amino acids. Per germline, CDR1 LNHDA and CDR2 SQIVND (reference sequence). Losses at the gene ends were 5 bases for V and 6 bases for J; bases not matched to a gene: 7. The DNA for the CDR3 is TGTGCCAGTAGTTTAAGGACAGGGGCTTATGAAAAACTGTTTTTT. It encodes CASSLRTGAYEKLFF.

The gene calls are TRBV27 and TRBJ2-1; 8 bases agree with TRBD2. The trim removed 8 bases at V and 2 bases at J, leaving 8 bases unmatched. CDR1 MNHEY and CDR2 SMNVEV come from the germline V gene (reference sequence). The CDR3 totals 15 residues. CDR3 residues: CASGIAGPPYNEQFF. CDR3 DNA sequence: TGTGCCAGCGGAATAGCGGGGCCCCCCTACAATGAGCAGTTCTTC.

This sequence joins TRBV6-2 or TRBV6-3 and TRBJ1-1, with D possibly TRBD1 on 5 matching bases. The germline V and J ends were trimmed by 2 bases and 1 base, with 14 bases remaining between them. CDR3 length: 16 amino acids. Looked up from germline, CDR1 is MNHEY and CDR2 is SVGEGT. CDR3 sequence: CASSYIVGGTNTEAFF. The CDR3 DNA sequence: TGTGCCAGCAGTTACATAGTCGGGGGAACGAACACTGAAGCTTTCTTT.

V is TRBV11-2 and J is TRBJ1-4; 12 bases match TRBD1. The CDR3 runs 15 residues. Losses at the gene ends were 8 bases for V and 7 bases for J; bases not matched to a gene: 8. CDR1 and CDR2 (germline): SGHAT, FQNNGV. The CDR3 DNA sequence: TGTGCCAGCTCCGGGACAGGGGGCGCGTTTGAAAAACTGTTTTTT. The encoded protein is CASSGTGGAFEKLFF.

The chain has TRBV6-1 and TRBJ1-6; 9 bases match TRBD1. This CDR3 has 15 amino acids. J gave up 7 bases and V 3 bases, and 4 bases lay outside the gene matches. Looked up from germline, CDR1 is MNHNS and CDR2 is SASEGT. The CDR3 coding sequence is TGTGCCAGCAGTGACGGGACAGGGAGAAATTCACCCCTCCACTTT. Its translation is CASSDGTGRNSPLHF.

The gene calls are TRBV25-1 and TRBJ1-2; D unclear. Trimming left V 1 base short and J 4 bases short, with 16 bases between. The germline V gene has CDR1 MGHDK and CDR2 SYGVNS. CDR3 length: 16 residues. CDR3 residues: CASSESEVLDSYGYTF. The CDR3 coding sequence is TGTGCCAGCAGTGAATCCGAGGTCCTTGACTCCTATGGCTACACCTTC.

This clone was counted between two and nine times. J is TRBJ2-7 and V is TRBV7-2; TRBD1 aligns across 7 bases. The germline V gene has CDR1 SGHTA and CDR2 FQGNSA. V lost 3 bases and J lost 2; bases outside the gene matches: 4. The CDR3 covers 14 residues. CDR3 region: CASSFVTGTYEQYF. CDR3 nucleotide sequence: TGTGCCAGCAGCTTCGTGACAGGGACCTACGAGCAGTACTTC.

This clone was detected only a few times. The chain combines TRBV28 with TRBJ1-2, with TRBD1 matching over 8 bases. Germline V CDR1 and CDR2: MDHEN, SYDVKM. Trimming at V came to 5 bases and at J to 7 bases, leaving 9 bases not matched to a gene. There are 14 residues in the CDR3. The CDR3 region has the DNA TGTGCCAGCAGTGTTACTCGGGACAGGTCTGGCTACACCTTC. This translates into CASSVTRDRSGYTF.

This clone was detected a few times. This chain uses TRBV19 with TRBJ1-1; D is undetermined. The CDR3 length is 17 residues. Germline CDR1 is LNHDA and CDR2 is SQIVND (reference sequence). V lost 3 bases and J 2 bases, leaving 19 bases between the germline ends. The CDR3 bases are TGTGCCAGTAGTATCGGCCTCGGAGCGGCACCAAACACTGAAGCTTTCTTT. Translated, it gives CASSIGLGAAPNTEAFF.

This clone has more than one count but fewer than ten. This chain uses TRBV20-1 with TRBJ1-1, with D maybe TRBD1 (6 bases). This CDR3 contains 11 residues. Germline V gives CDR1 DFQATT, CDR2 SNEGSKA (reference sequence). Trimming left V 6 bases short and J 11 bases short, with 16 bases between. The CDR3 loop is CSAEGGPGAFF. For the CDR3, the DNA is TGCAGTGCCGAGGGGGGGCCGGGGGCTTTCTTT.

This chain links TRBV5-1 with TRBJ2-5; 8 nucleotides align to TRBD2. Germline lookup yields CDR1 SGHRS and CDR2 YFSETQ. J lost 2 bases, V lost 0 bases, and 9 bases had no gene match. The CDR3 is 17 amino acids. This CDR3 is CASSLVAGGPEQETQYF. The CDR3 region has the DNA TGCGCCAGCAGCTTGGTGGCGGGAGGACCTGAACAAGAGACCCAGTACTTC.

CDR3 nucleotide sequence: TGTGCCAGCAGCGTACTAGCGGGAGGCAACAATGAGCAGTTCTTC. It encodes CASSVLAGGNNEQFF. The genes are TRBV9 and TRBJ2-1, with TRBD2 matching over 11 bases. CDR3 size: 15 residues. Germline CDR1 and CDR2: SGDLS and YYNGEE. The J segment lost 5 bases and the V segment lost 1 base, leaving 2 bases of the junction unmatched.

V and J are TRBV7-9 and TRBJ2-1, with 10 positions matching TRBD2. The CDR3 is 17 amino acids. Trimming at V came to 5 bases and at J to 9 bases, leaving 16 bases not matched to a gene. From germline, CDR1 is SEHNR and CDR2 FQNEAQ (reference sequence). This CDR3 is CASSKGSPRGLAREQFF. The CDR3 DNA is TGTGCCAGCAGCAAAGGAAGCCCAAGGGGACTAGCGCGTGAGCAGTTCTTC.

CDR3 region: CATSGQGNQPQHF. The CDR3 DNA reads as TGTGCCACCAGTGGACAGGGCAATCAGCCCCAGCATTTT. The chain employs TRBV24-1 and TRBJ1-5; perhaps TRBD1 as D (6 bases). The CDR3 loop spans 13 amino acids. The germline V and J ends were trimmed by 5 bases and 2 bases, with 6 bases remaining between them. Germline loops: CDR1 KGHDR, CDR2 SFDVKD.